The 30 T cell receptor beta chains reported below all come from one sample, sequenced in a study of T cell responses to AZD1222 COVID-19 vaccine. Measured with immunoSEQ multiplex PCR; TCRdb has only the in-frame clones, and not every one. The sample yields 100,000 to 150,000 clones, around 87% seen once. This material consisted of peripheral blood, taken on day 0 of AZD1222 vaccination. The receptor set was obtained from an adult in good health.

This chain links TRBV7-6 with TRBJ2-3; possibly TRBD2 for D (5 bases). The CDR3 is 14 amino acids. V lost 3 bases to trimming and J lost 0 bases, with 7 bases between them. The V gene's germline CDR1 is SGHVS and CDR2 FNYEAQ. The CDR3 here is CASSLAGSTDTQYF. CDR3 sequence (DNA): TGTGCCAGCAGCTTGGCGGGTAGCACAGATACGCAGTATTTT.

In this sample, this clone turned up once. This chain connects TRBV28 to TRBJ1-2; 8 bases align to TRBD1. The V gene end was trimmed by 5 bases and the J gene end by 7 bases; junction bases not matched to a gene: 9. The germline gives CDR1 MDHEN, CDR2 SYDVKM. There are 14 residues in the CDR3. In nucleotides, the CDR3 is TGTGCCAGCAGTAAGCAGGACAGGGTTGGTGGCTACACCTTC. Its translation: CASSKQDRVGGYTF.

A note on this clone: The sample holds other DNA sequences that translate to the same CDR3. This chain connects TRBV5-1 to TRBJ2-5; no firm D call. The CDR3 consists of 12 residues. Germline V lookup: CDR1 SGHRS, CDR2 YFSETQ. V shed 2 bases and J shed 2 bases, with 4 bases lying between them. CDR3 in amino acids: CASSFAQETQYF. The DNA for the CDR3 is TGCGCCAGCAGCTTTGCACAAGAGACCCAGTACTTC.

This chain connects TRBV4-1 to TRBJ2-7; D is undetermined. The CDR3 sequence is 19 residues long. CDR1 is MGHRA, CDR2 YSYEKL, per germline. Deletions cut 0 bases from V and 0 bases from J, with 21 bases between. The CDR3 coding sequence is TGCGCCAGCAGCCAAGAAGCGTTGGCGGTGGCAGGAATCTCCTACGAGCAGTACTTC. Translating gives CASSQEALAVAGISYEQYF.

This sequence joins TRBV10-3 and TRBJ2-3; 9 bases are a match to TRBD1. The CDR3 covers 17 residues. In germline, CDR1 is ENHRY, CDR2 SYGVKD. The junction had 14 bases not matched to a gene; V was cut back by 6 bases and J by 4 bases. CDR3 nucleotides: TGTGCCATCAGCGAGACCGGGACAGGGCTAGTGGCAGATACGCAGTATTTT. Translating gives CAISETGTGLVADTQYF.

A single count supports this clone. The chain is built from TRBV9 and TRBJ2-5, with 14 bases matching TRBD2. The germline gives CDR1 SGDLS, CDR2 YYNGEE. CDR3 length: 16 residues. J was trimmed by 4 bases and V by 4 bases; bases with no gene match: 6. The CDR3 DNA is TGTGCCAGCAGCCCTCGACTAGCGGGAGGGGGAGAGACCCAGTACTTC. This translates into CASSPRLAGGGETQYF.

This clone appeared once. The chain uses TRBV6-5 and TRBJ2-3; no definite D call. This CDR3 has 12 amino acids. The germline CDR1 and CDR2 sequences are MNHEY and SVGAGI. Deletions cut 3 bases from V and 5 bases from J, with 6 bases between. The chain's CDR3 is CASSYVQDTQYF. The CDR3 nucleotides read TGTGCCAGCAGTTATGTCCAAGATACGCAGTATTTT.

The chain uses TRBV10-1 and TRBJ1-6, with unresolved D. Trimming cost V 5 bases and J 7 bases, with 9 bases left between them. Per the germline V gene, CDR1 is WNHNN and CDR2 is SYGVQD (reference sequence). This CDR3 spans 13 amino acids. The DNA of the CDR3 is TGCGCCAGCAGTAATGGGGTAAATTCACCCCTCCACTTT. Protein: CASSNGVNSPLHF.

The J gene is TRBJ1-3, the V gene TRBV10-3; D perhaps matches TRBD1 (6 bases). The CDR3 runs to 16 residues. Trimming cost V 4 bases and J 0 bases, with 13 bases left between them. Germline CDR1 reads ENHRY; CDR2 reads SYGVKD. CDR3 in DNA: TGTGCCATCAGTGGAACGGGGGGCCGCTCTGGAAACACCATATATTTT. Protein sequence: CAISGTGGRSGNTIYF.

The J gene is TRBJ2-2, the V gene TRBV5-1; the D gene is possibly TRBD2 (5 bases). From germline, CDR1 is SGHRS and CDR2 YFSETQ. This CDR3 contains 16 residues. Trimming shortened V by 0 bases and J by 5 bases, and 14 bases separated the two germline ends. Here the CDR3 DNA reads TGCGCCAGCAGCTTGGGATTGGAGGTTGTAACCGGGGAGCTGTTTTTT. Residues: CASSLGLEVVTGELFF.

This chain links TRBV6-1 with TRBJ1-6; D uncertain. V shed 1 base and J shed 2 bases, with 12 bases lying between them. CDR3 size: 17 residues. Per the germline V gene, CDR1 is MNHNS and CDR2 is SASEGT. The CDR3 nucleotides read TGTGCCAGCAGTGAAGGGCGGGGATCGACCTATAATTCACCCCTCCACTTT. It is translated as CASSEGRGSTYNSPLHF.

The J gene is TRBJ1-5, the V gene TRBV10-3, with 7 bases identical to TRBD1. J gave up 2 bases and V 0 bases, and 4 bases lay outside the gene matches. CDR3 length: 16 residues. Germline V gives CDR1 ENHRY, CDR2 SYGVKD. The CDR3: CAISESGRGRNQPQHF. As DNA, the CDR3 is TGTGCCATCAGTGAGTCGGGAAGGGGGCGCAATCAGCCCCAGCATTTT.

The CDR3 DNA reads TGCAGTGCGAGTACAGGGAACACTGAAGCTTTCTTT. Its protein is CSASTGNTEAFF. The rearrangement joins TRBV20-1 to TRBJ1-1; D may be TRBD1 (5 bases). V was trimmed by 6 bases and J by 1 base, leaving 9 bases between them. The CDR3 covers 12 residues. Germline values: CDR1 DFQATT, CDR2 SNEGSKA (reference sequence).

This chain links TRBV20-1 with TRBJ2-1, with TRBD2 identical over 9 bases. V shed 3 bases, J shed 9 bases, and the junction held 9 bases outside the gene matches. Germline V gene lookup returns CDR1 DFQATT and CDR2 SNEGSKA (reference sequence). The CDR3 spans 14 residues. The CDR3 reads CSASRRGGPTEQFF. The CDR3 nucleotides are TGCAGTGCTAGTAGGCGGGGGGGGCCTACTGAGCAGTTCTTC.

The chain couples TRBV29-1 to TRBJ1-2, with a weak D call TRBD1 (5 bases). Trimming removed 1 base at V and 4 bases at J, with 10 bases between. This CDR3 is 13 amino acids long. Germline lookup yields CDR1 SQVTM and CDR2 ANQGSEA. This chain's CDR3 is CSVEGGSGYGYTF. In DNA form, the CDR3 reads TGCAGCGTTGAAGGGGGCTCGGGCTATGGCTACACCTTC.

CDR3: CASSPRTDYEQYF. For the CDR3, the DNA is TGTGCCAGCAGTCCTCGGACCGACTACGAGCAGTACTTC. V and J are TRBV6-5 and TRBJ2-7, with D unclear. From germline, CDR1 is MNHEY and CDR2 SVGAGI. V was cut by 5 bases and J by 3 bases, with 11 bases left in between. The CDR3 covers 13 residues.

In this sample, this clone turned up a few times. The V and J genes are TRBV9 and TRBJ1-6, with 8 bases identical to TRBD1. The CDR3 covers 15 residues. V lost 2 bases to trimming and J lost 15 bases; unmatched junction nucleotides: 13. CDR1 SGDLS and CDR2 YYNGEE come from the germline V gene. The CDR3 DNA reads as TGTGCCAGCAGCGTGGATGGACAGGGTACAACAGGCCTCCACTTT. Translation: CASSVDGQGTTGLHF.

The chain links TRBV4-3 to TRBJ1-1; D gene ambiguous. Germline CDR1 is LGHNA and CDR2 is YSLEER. The length of the CDR3 is 15 residues. V was clipped by 2 bases and J by 1 base, with 11 bases between them. The chain's CDR3 is CASSQKMVQNTEAFF. CDR3 coding DNA: TGCGCCAGCAGCCAAAAGATGGTCCAGAACACTGAAGCTTTCTTT.

The chain links TRBV7-2 to TRBJ1-1, with a tentative D call TRBD1 (5 bases). The germline gives CDR1 SGHTA, CDR2 FQGNSA. The CDR3 runs to 13 residues. Trimming cost V 4 bases and J 7 bases, with 13 bases left between them. This chain's CDR3 is CASSSRQGGEAFF. The CDR3 DNA reads as TGTGCCAGCAGCTCTAGGCAGGGAGGTGAAGCTTTCTTT.

V usage is TRBV3-1 (or the pseudogene TRBV3-2) and J usage is TRBJ2-6; D gene uncertain. CDR3 length: 17 residues. Trimming left V 1 base short and J 1 base short, with 11 bases between. CDR1 is LGHDT, CDR2 YNNKEL, per germline (reference sequence). CDR3 sequence (DNA): TGTGCCAGCAGCCAAGGACATACTCTATCTGGGGCCAACGTCCTGACTTTC. Protein product: CASSQGHTLSGANVLTF.

This clone was recorded a few times. V gene TRBV5-1 combines with J gene TRBJ2-7; D may be TRBD1 (6 bases). Germline CDR1 reads SGHRS; CDR2 reads YFSETQ. The CDR3 runs to 12 residues. V was cut by 4 bases and J by 6 bases, with 11 bases left in between. The CDR3 loop reads CASSKDSIEQYF. CDR3 coding DNA: TGCGCCAGCAGCAAGGACAGTATCGAGCAGTACTTC.

The chain joins TRBV18 to TRBJ2-7; TRBD2 might be the D (5 bases). Trimming took off 1 base at V and 4 bases at J, with 11 bases between the two ends. The CDR3 runs to 14 residues. Germline V CDR1 and CDR2: KGHSH, LQKENI. The CDR3 loop is CASSPQSRGYEQYF. The CDR3 DNA is TGTGCCAGCTCACCACAGTCCCGCGGGTACGAGCAGTACTTC. Together with reference TRBV18 and TRBJ2-7, the CDR3 gives the full variable domain: NAGVMQNPRHLVRRRGQEARLRCSPMKGHSHVYWYRQLPEEGLKFMVYLQKENIIDESGMPKERFSAEFPKEGPSILRIQQVVRGDSAAYFCASSPQSRGYEQYFGPGTRLTVT.

The gene calls are TRBV6-6 and TRBJ2-1; tentatively, D is TRBD1 (7 bases). This CDR3 is built from 13 residues. Trimming took off 8 bases at V and 9 bases at J, with 17 bases between the two ends. The germline V gene has CDR1 MNHNY and CDR2 SVGAGI (reference sequence). The CDR3 DNA reads TGTGCCAGCGGGATCCAGGGGGAGGTTGAGCAGTTCTTC. Translation gives CASGIQGEVEQFF.

CDR3 region: CASSFTPGVNYEQYF. Here the CDR3 DNA reads TGTGCCAGCAGTTTTACCCCGGGTGTCAACTACGAGCAGTACTTC. V and J are TRBV28 and TRBJ2-7; D unclear. The CDR3 runs 15 residues. Germline V CDR1 and CDR2: MDHEN, SYDVKM. The germline V and J ends were trimmed by 3 bases and 3 bases, with 15 bases remaining between them.

The chain has TRBV27 and TRBJ2-7; weak D call: TRBD1 (6 bases). Germline loops: CDR1 MNHEY, CDR2 SMNVEV (reference sequence). The V end lost 0 bases, the J end lost 9 bases, and 15 bases lay between the germline ends. CDR3 length: 14 residues. CDR3 sequence (DNA): TGTGCCAGCAGTTTATCCCTCGACAGGATCGGGCAGTACTTC. Its protein is CASSLSLDRIGQYF.

The rearrangement joins TRBV5-1 to TRBJ1-2, with TRBD1 matching over 7 bases. Trimming took 4 bases from V and 4 from J; bases not matched to a gene: 16. This CDR3 is built from 17 residues. The germline gives CDR1 SGHRS, CDR2 YFSETQ. CDR3 nucleotides: TGCGCCAGCAGCCCTGGGCTGGGACAGCCAGCGGTCTATGGCTACACCTTC. This gives the protein CASSPGLGQPAVYGYTF.

The chain uses TRBV10-1 and TRBJ1-2; unclear D gene. V was shortened by 3 bases and J by 4 bases, with 6 bases between the two germline ends. There are 12 residues in the CDR3. CDR1 WNHNN and CDR2 SYGVQD come from the germline V gene (reference sequence). The DNA of the CDR3 is TGCGCCAGCAGTGACGGCCCCTATGGCTACACCTTC. Translated, it gives CASSDGPYGYTF.

The chain has TRBV28 and TRBJ2-1; TRBD2 aligns across 7 bases. J lost 7 bases, V lost 5 bases, and 11 bases had no gene match. The CDR3 totals 15 residues. Germline CDR1 reads MDHEN; CDR2 reads SYDVKM. CDR3 coding DNA: TGTGCCAGCAGTCCTAGCGGAGGGCCCGGGAATGAGCAGTTCTTC. This sequence encodes CASSPSGGPGNEQFF.

This clone turned up a few times. This chain connects TRBV28 to TRBJ2-7; TRBD1 might be the D (6 bases). The CDR3 sequence is 16 residues long. V was pared by 2 bases and J by 6 bases, with 20 bases between. The V gene's germline CDR1 is MDHEN and CDR2 SYDVKM. CDR3 residues: CASSLGPQGRNREQYF. The CDR3 DNA reads as TGTGCCAGCAGTTTAGGGCCACAGGGAAGAAATCGCGAGCAGTACTTC.

This clone was picked up one time. V and J are TRBV7-6 and TRBJ2-7; unclear D gene. Germline CDR1 and CDR2: SGHVS and FNYEAQ. The CDR3 is 16 amino acids. With 6 bases removed from V and 0 bases from J, the gap between germline ends came to 18 bases. The CDR3 DNA follows: TGTGCCAGCAGTAACGGTCCCGAAAAAAACTCCTACGAGCAGTACTTC. It translates to CASSNGPEKNSYEQYF. Supplemented by reference TRBV7-6 and TRBJ2-7, the full variable domain reads GAGVSQSPRYKVTKRGQDVALRCDPISGHVSLYWYRQALGQGPEFLTYFNYEAQQDKSGLPNDRFSAERPEGSISTLTIQRTEQRDSAMYRCASSNGPEKNSYEQYFGPGTRLTVT.